The next 4 T cell receptor beta chains were all read from a single sample in a study of blood T cell repertoires in COVID-19. The method was immunoSEQ multiplex PCR; TCRdb's version includes in-frame clones alone and lacks a portion of them. This sample carries about 47,000 clones, roughly 70% of them seen once, and the ten largest clones take 6.2%. The source material was peripheral blood. Source of these receptors: a man older than 75 with acute or convalescent COVID-19.

The gene calls are TRBV7-2 and TRBJ1-3, with 7 bases lining up with TRBD1. Germline CDR1 and CDR2: SGHTA and FQGNSA. The V segment lost 5 bases and the J segment 2 bases; nucleotides outside the gene matches: 3. The CDR3 sequence is 14 residues long. The CDR3 sequence is CASSLQGAGNTIYF. CDR3 DNA sequence: TGTGCCAGCAGCCTGCAGGGGGCTGGAAACACCATATATTTT.

This rearrangement joins TRBV13 to TRBJ1-3, with 10 bases fitting TRBD1. Losses at the gene ends were 5 bases for V and 3 bases for J; bases not matched to a gene: 16. This CDR3 spans 19 amino acids. The germline V gene encodes CDR1 PRHDT and CDR2 FYEKMQ (reference sequence). CDR3 DNA sequence: TGTGCCAGCAGCACCCGGGACACGCGTGGACAGGGGGTTGGAAACACCATATATTTT. Translation gives CASSTRDTRGQGVGNTIYF.

The chain uses TRBV6-5 and TRBJ1-5; D is perhaps TRBD1 (6 bases). V was cut by 6 bases and J by 6 bases, with 18 bases left in between. Germline-derived CDR1 and CDR2 are MNHEY and SVGAGI. The CDR3 runs to 15 residues. CDR3 DNA sequence: TGTGCCAGCAGGGAGAGGGGGAGGGGGGGTCAGCCCCAGCATTTT. It specifies CASRERGRGGQPQHF.

The rearrangement uses TRBV19 and TRBJ2-3; TRBD1 matches at 11 bases. Germline CDR1 and CDR2: LNHDA and SQIVND (reference sequence). The junction had 8 bases not matched to a gene; V was cut back by 7 bases and J by 5 bases. The CDR3 has 15 residues. For the CDR3, the DNA is TGTGCCAGTACCTTGGGACAGGGGGGACTAGATACGCAGTATTTT. Translated: CASTLGQGGLDTQYF. The full variable domain, in which reference TRBV19 and TRBJ2-3 provide the parts outside the CDR3, is DGGITQSPKYLFRKEGQNVTLSCEQNLNHDAMYWYRQDPGQGLRLIYYSQIVNDFQKGDIAEGYSVSREKKESFPLTVTSAQKNPTAFYLCASTLGQGGLDTQYFGPGTRLTVL.